This T cell receptor (beta chain) originates from a study of blood T cell repertoires in COVID-19. Data came from immunoSEQ multiplex PCR; TCRdb stores just in-frame clones and leaves some out. Here the sample spans under 150,000 clones, approximately 87% being singletons. The CDR3 runs 18 residues. Germline V gives CDR1 SNHLY, CDR2 FYNNEI. Losses at the gene ends were 5 bases for V and 5 bases for J; bases not matched to a gene: 20. V and J are TRBV2 and TRBJ2-5, with 7 positions matching TRBD1. Sequenced material: peripheral blood. This TCR was recovered from a middle-aged man with active COVID-19. CDR3 bases: TGTGCCAGCAGTTCCTCAAAAGGGGGACCCCCGGGACAGGAGACCCAGTACTTC. Amino acids: CASSSSKGGPPGQETQYF.